This T cell receptor beta chain came from a study of control samples from healthy donors and cancer patients. The data were produced by immunoSEQ multiplex PCR, yet TCRdb's version contains in-frame clones alone and is incomplete. The repertoire holds some 98,000 clones, with about 88% as singletons. Germline V lookup: CDR1 GTSNPN, CDR2 SVGIG (reference sequence). CDR3 size: 13 residues. V lost 5 bases, J lost 2 bases, and 3 bases stayed unmatched. The receptor was derived from a man aged 65 to 79 with lung cancer. The chain links TRBV30 to TRBJ1-5; 7 bases agree with TRBD1. Material: PBMCs. The CDR3: CAWAGGGNQPQHF. DNA for the CDR3: TGTGCCTGGGCAGGGGGAGGCAATCAGCCCCAGCATTTT.